These 31 T cell receptor beta chains came from one sample sequenced in a study of T cell repertoires in cytomegalovirus infection. Which antigens these TCRs recognize remains unknown. TCRdb fed the reads into MiXCR, producing one record per CDR3 protein. The sample includes tens of thousands of distinct CDR3 sequences, 20% to 25% seen only once; the top ten take roughly two thirds. The sequencing used CD8+ T cells from cultured PBMCs, collected from culture after CMV antigen stimulation. The receptors originated from a human donor in good health (CMV status not recorded). Some clones in this sample may be carry-over from other donors' samples.

As for this clonotype: At one end the junction does not follow the germline gene, possibly because of a read error. Here the CDR3 DNA reads TGTGCCTGCAGCTTAGATAGGTGGCTAGCGGGGCAAGAGACCCAGTACTTC. This codes for CACSLDRWLAGQETQYF. The chain carries TRBV7-2 and TRBJ2-5; TRBD2 aligns across 9 bases. Germline V gene sequence: CDR1 SGHTA, CDR2 FQGNSA. This CDR3 is 17 amino acids long.

The table lists this clonotype with many counts. This chain links TRBV15 with TRBJ2-1; D ambiguous. CDR3 size: 12 residues. CDR1 is LNHNV, CDR2 YYDKDF, per germline (reference sequence). V was clipped by 0 bases and J by 7 bases, with 4 bases between them. The CDR3 loop reads CATSRDRNEQFF. The CDR3 DNA reads TGTGCCACCAGCAGAGATCGGAATGAGCAGTTCTTC. The whole variable domain, filled in from reference TRBV15 and TRBJ2-1, reads DAMVIQNPRYQVTQFGKPVTLSCSQTLNHNVMYWYQQKSSQAPKLLFHYYDKDFNNEADTPDNFQSRRPNTSFCFLDIRSPGLGDTAMYLCATSRDRNEQFFGPGTRLTVL.

The chain links TRBV19 to TRBJ2-7, with 7 bases fitting TRBD1. V dropped 5 bases and J dropped 3; count of bases not matched to a gene: 10. Germline CDR1 is LNHDA and CDR2 is SQIVND (reference sequence). CDR3 size: 15 residues. The CDR3 nucleotides read TGTGCCAGTAGTTCGAGGACAGGAGGACACTACGAGCAGTACTTC. Translation: CASSSRTGGHYEQYF.

The V gene is TRBV12-3 or TRBV12-4, the J gene TRBJ2-7; D is perhaps TRBD2 (7 bases). V lost 5 bases, J lost 4 bases, and 15 bases lay in between. This CDR3 is built from 14 residues. The CDR3 sequence is CASSLTGRAYEQYF. The CDR3 DNA follows: TGTGCCAGCAGTCTCACAGGGAGGGCATACGAGCAGTACTTC.

The chain links TRBV7-2 to TRBJ2-1, with D tentatively TRBD1 or TRBD2 (5 bases each). The CDR3 spans 15 residues. Germline V lookup: CDR1 SGHTA, CDR2 FQGNSA. Trimming removed 1 base from V and 3 bases from J, with 10 bases in between. The CDR3 sequence is CASSLDGTGYNEQFF. The CDR3 DNA sequence: TGTGCCAGCAGCTTAGACGGGACGGGCTACAATGAGCAGTTCTTC. Combining the CDR3 with reference TRBV7-2 and TRBJ2-1 gives the whole variable domain GAGVSQSPSNKVTEKGKDVELRCDPISGHTALYWYRQSLGQGLEFLIYFQGNSAPDKSGLPSDRFSAERTGGSVSTLTIQRTQQEDSAVYLCASSLDGTGYNEQFFGPGTRLTVL.

This clonotype showed up just a few times. The CDR3 loop is CASSPGGRNNEQFF. The CDR3 DNA reads as TGTGCCAGCAGCCCCGGGGGTAGAAACAATGAGCAGTTCTTC. The chain carries TRBV7-6 and TRBJ2-1; tentatively, D is TRBD2 (6 bases). CDR1 is SGHVS and CDR2 is FNYEAQ in the germline V gene. Trimming removed 5 bases at V and 5 bases at J, with 13 bases between. The CDR3 has 14 amino acids.

This clonotype was observed a handful of times. The V and J genes are TRBV7-2 and TRBJ2-7, with a weak D call TRBD1 (5 bases). Trimming removed 1 base from V and 7 bases from J, with 17 bases in between. There are 15 residues in the CDR3. Germline V gives CDR1 SGHTA, CDR2 FQGNSA. In DNA, the CDR3 is TGTGCCAGCAGCTTAGTAGGTCAGGGAAGACGGGAGCAGTACTTC. Translated, it gives CASSLVGQGRREQYF.

The chain links TRBV6-6 to TRBJ1-6; D possibly corresponds to TRBD1 (6 bases). Germline CDR1 and CDR2: MNHNY and SVGAGI (reference sequence). The CDR3 has 16 residues. The V and J ends lost 6 bases and 6 bases respectively, with 18 bases between them. CDR3 sequence: CASSEVTGTPNSPLHF. Here the CDR3 DNA reads TGTGCCAGCAGCGAAGTAACCGGGACACCTAATTCACCCCTCCACTTT.

This chain links TRBV9 with TRBJ1-2; 8 bases match TRBD1. This CDR3 has 16 amino acids. The V and J ends lost 0 bases and 6 bases, in that order; junction bases with no gene match: 10. CDR1 is SGDLS and CDR2 is YYNGEE in the germline V gene. The CDR3 here is CASSVAMAGGEDGYTF. DNA for the CDR3: TGTGCCAGCAGCGTAGCTATGGCAGGGGGCGAGGATGGCTACACCTTC.

CDR3 nucleotide sequence: TGTGCCAGCAGCCTAACCCCGGGGGGAACTAACTATGGCTACACCTTC. Its translation is CASSLTPGGTNYGYTF. J is TRBJ1-2 and V is TRBV7-6; the D gene is possibly TRBD1 (5 bases). Per the germline V gene, CDR1 is SGHVS and CDR2 is FNYEAQ. Trimming left V 5 bases short and J 0 bases short, with 16 bases between. The CDR3 has 16 residues. Variable domain in full (rest from reference TRBV7-6 and TRBJ1-2): GAGVSQSPRYKVTKRGQDVALRCDPISGHVSLYWYRQALGQGPEFLTYFNYEAQQDKSGLPNDRFSAERPEGSISTLTIQRTEQRDSAMYRCASSLTPGGTNYGYTFGSGTRLTVV.

This sequence joins TRBV4-1 and TRBJ1-1; no definite D call. The V end was cut by 0 bases, the J end by 0 bases, with 8 bases between. CDR3 size: 15 residues. From germline, CDR1 is MGHRA and CDR2 YSYEKL. CDR3 sequence: CASSQEDVMNTEAFF. The CDR3 DNA reads TGCGCCAGCAGCCAAGAGGACGTTATGAACACTGAAGCTTTCTTT.

CDR3 coding DNA: TGCAGCGTTGAAATTGGGACCCTGGTATCCACAGATACGCAGTATTTT. It encodes CSVEIGTLVSTDTQYF. The chain is built from TRBV29-1 and TRBJ2-3, with D perhaps matching TRBD1 or TRBD2 (5 bases each). Germline V gene data show CDR1 as SQVTM and CDR2 as ANQGSEA. Trimming shortened V by 2 bases and J by 2 bases, and 17 bases separated the two germline ends. This CDR3 region has 16 residues.

The rearrangement links TRBV13 to TRBJ1-2; D may be TRBD1 (6 bases). CDR1 is PRHDT and CDR2 is FYEKMQ in the germline V gene (reference sequence). The CDR3 has 15 residues. Between the trimmed V and J ends, which lost 5 bases and 5 bases, there was a span of 18 bases. The CDR3: CASSQGTWRIYGYTF. CDR3 nucleotides: TGTGCCAGCAGCCAGGGGACTTGGAGGATATATGGCTACACCTTC.

The J gene is TRBJ2-2, the V gene TRBV7-6, with a tentative D call TRBD2 (5 bases). This CDR3 has 15 residues. Trimming took off 1 base at V and 4 bases at J, with 10 bases between the two ends. Germline CDR1 and CDR2: SGHVS and FNYEAQ. Here the CDR3 reads CASSLGGLGTGELFF. The CDR3 region has the DNA TGTGCCAGCAGCTTAGGAGGGTTAGGCACCGGGGAGCTGTTTTTT.

This clonotype occurred many times. The J gene is TRBJ2-3, the V gene TRBV7-9, with D possibly matching TRBD1 (5 bases). CDR1 and CDR2 from the germline V gene are SEHNR and FQNEAQ (reference sequence). This CDR3 spans 15 amino acids. V was clipped by 6 bases and J by 0 bases, with 13 bases between them. The CDR3 spells CASSGTGSSTDTQYF. CDR3 sequence (DNA): TGTGCCAGCAGTGGAACAGGATCTAGCACAGATACGCAGTATTTT.

This clonotype has only a few counts. The CDR3 DNA follows: TGTGCCAGCAGTCCTTTTTTGGCCAGCTCCTACAATGAGCAGTTCTTC. Translation: CASSPFLASSYNEQFF. The gene calls are TRBV7-9 and TRBJ2-1; D uncertain. The germline V and J ends were trimmed by 6 bases and 0 bases, with 15 bases remaining between them. CDR3 size: 16 residues. Germline CDR1 SEHNR, CDR2 FQNEAQ (reference sequence).

This clonotype was seen a handful of times. The J gene is TRBJ2-7, the V gene TRBV7-2, with D maybe TRBD1 (6 bases). V was cut by 2 bases and J by 0 bases, with 14 bases left in between. The CDR3 spans 16 residues. CDR1 and CDR2 (germline): SGHTA, FQGNSA. The CDR3 coding sequence is TGTGCCAGCAGCTTACCCGGACAGAGATCCTCCTACGAGCAGTACTTC. The encoded protein is CASSLPGQRSSYEQYF.

The chain's CDR3 is CASTAPTGAYNEQFF. The DNA of the CDR3 is TGTGCCAGCACCGCCCCCACGGGGGCATACAATGAGCAGTTCTTC. This chain joins TRBV7-8 and TRBJ2-1; the D call may be TRBD1 or TRBD2 (6 bases each). CDR3 size: 15 residues. The V and J ends lost 7 bases and 4 bases respectively, with 17 bases between them. Germline values: CDR1 SGHVS, CDR2 FQNEAQ.

The sample holds a few counts of this clonotype. V is TRBV7-2 and J is TRBJ2-5, with D perhaps TRBD1 or TRBD2 (5 bases each). The CDR3 is 15 amino acids. Germline CDR1 and CDR2: SGHTA and FQGNSA. The V and J ends lost 1 base and 5 bases respectively, with 14 bases between them. The CDR3 loop reads CASSLGGARVETQYF. The CDR3 bases are TGTGCCAGCAGCTTAGGAGGGGCCCGGGTTGAGACCCAGTACTTC.

This chain uses TRBV4-2 with TRBJ2-3; TRBD2 matches 10 bases. The CDR3 has 18 amino acids. The trim removed 3 bases at V and 4 bases at J, leaving 13 bases unmatched. The V gene's germline CDR1 is LGHNA and CDR2 YNFKEQ. The DNA of the CDR3 is TGTGCCAGCAGCCATCCGGCTAGCGGGGGACATTCCCCAGATACGCAGTATTTT. Its protein is CASSHPASGGHSPDTQYF.

The chain links TRBV4-3 to TRBJ2-5; no clear D gene. In germline, CDR1 is LGHNA, CDR2 YSLEER. The V and J ends lost 1 base and 2 bases respectively, with 5 bases between them. CDR3 length: 13 amino acids. The CDR3 region has the DNA TGCGCCAGCAGCCAAGGCCCACAAGAGACCCAGTACTTC. It specifies CASSQGPQETQYF.

This clonotype has just a few counts. The chain is built from TRBV7-6 and TRBJ1-6; 10 bases match TRBD1. V gave up 5 bases and J gave up 7 bases; unmatched junction bases: 5. CDR1 and CDR2 from the germline V gene are SGHVS and FNYEAQ. This CDR3 spans 15 amino acids. In DNA, the CDR3 is TGTGCCAGCAGCCGGGGACAGGGGAACAATTCACCCCTCCACTTT. Residues: CASSRGQGNNSPLHF.

The DNA for the CDR3 is TGTGCCAGCAGTTTAACCCCGAACACTGAAGCTTTCTTT. Protein product: CASSLTPNTEAFF. The rearrangement joins TRBV6-5 to TRBJ1-1; D gene ambiguous. The CDR3 consists of 13 residues. Germline lookup yields CDR1 MNHEY and CDR2 SVGAGI. V was pared by 4 bases and J by 1 base, with 7 bases between.

The V gene is TRBV6-1, the J gene TRBJ2-3; the D is unclear. Trimming stripped 6 bases from V and 3 bases from J, with 1 base between. CDR3 length equals 10 residues. Per germline, CDR1 MNHNS and CDR2 SASEGT. The CDR3: CASRTDTQYF. For the CDR3, the DNA is TGTGCCAGCAGAACAGATACGCAGTATTTT.

The chain employs TRBV4-1 and TRBJ2-3; D gene unclear. Trimming shortened V by 4 bases and J by 2 bases, and 13 bases separated the two germline ends. The CDR3 sequence is 15 residues long. Germline V gene lookup returns CDR1 MGHRA and CDR2 YSYEKL. Here the CDR3 reads CASSPDRRSTDTQYF. CDR3 nucleotide sequence: TGCGCCAGCAGCCCAGATCGACGGTCCACAGATACGCAGTATTTT.

This clonotype has just a few counts. V and J are TRBV7-2 and TRBJ2-7; D not certain. Germline V CDR1 and CDR2: SGHTA, FQGNSA. Deletions cut 5 bases from V and 9 bases from J, with 14 bases between. The CDR3 has 12 amino acids. The CDR3 DNA is TGTGCCAGCAGCACCGCGTCTCGAGCGCAGTACTTC. Amino acid sequence: CASSTASRAQYF.

This clonotype was observed a few times. The genes are TRBV6-1 and TRBJ1-5; D gene unclear. This CDR3 comprises 10 residues. Germline CDR1 and CDR2: MNHNS and SASEGT. V was clipped by 4 bases and J by 6 bases, with 1 base between them. CDR3 loop: CASSVQPQHF. Written as DNA, the CDR3 is TGTGCCAGCAGTGTTCAGCCCCAGCATTTT.

The V gene is TRBV7-6, the J gene TRBJ2-7, with D perhaps given as TRBD1 or TRBD2 (5 bases each). Germline loops: CDR1 SGHVS, CDR2 FNYEAQ. The CDR3 is made up of 14 amino acids. Between the trimmed V and J ends, which lost 4 bases and 0 bases, there was a span of 10 bases. CDR3: CASSSLGDSYEQYF. CDR3 DNA: TGTGCCAGCAGCTCCCTGGGGGACTCCTACGAGCAGTACTTC.

The chain employs TRBV12-3 or TRBV12-4 and TRBJ1-4; TRBD1 is a possible D gene (5 bases). This CDR3 has 15 residues. With 5 bases removed from V and 7 bases from J, the gap between germline ends came to 17 bases. For the CDR3, the DNA is TGTGCCAGCAGTCTAACCGCGGGGACTTCTGAAAAACTGTTTTTT. Translation gives CASSLTAGTSEKLFF.

The chain uses TRBV12-3 or TRBV12-4 and TRBJ1-1; D unresolved. V was cut by 5 bases and J by 4 bases, with 14 bases left in between. The CDR3 spans 14 residues. The CDR3 DNA reads as TGTGCCAGCAGTATCGCCGCGGCGGGCACTGAAGCTTTCTTT. Its protein is CASSIAAAGTEAFF.

The gene calls are TRBV6-2 or TRBV6-3 and TRBJ2-1; D not resolved. This CDR3 has 16 residues. The germline V gene encodes CDR1 MNHEY and CDR2 SVGEGT. V dropped 3 bases and J dropped 0 bases, with 12 bases sitting between them. The CDR3 DNA sequence: TGTGCCAGCAGTTATGGAGCGTCCTTCTCCTACAATGAGCAGTTCTTC. Translated, it gives CASSYGASFSYNEQFF.